These T cell receptor beta chains were read from a single sample in a study of shared T cell receptors in the human thymus. The repertoire was sequenced with immunoSEQ multiplex PCR; TCRdb's copy has only in-frame clones and lacks some. The sample lists about 540,000 clones; around three quarters were seen once. These same data were also listed under a study on human thymus T cells.

Sequenced input: thymocytes. These receptors were obtained from a boy under two years old with a congenital heart defect. Both conserved end residues are part of each CDR3.

J gene: TRBJ2-3
V gene: TRBV15
CDR3 protein: CATSRDYRATVMDTQYF

J gene: TRBJ1-3
V gene: TRBV7-2
CDR3 protein: CASSSGQTSGNTIYF

J gene: TRBJ2-3
V gene: TRBV28
CDR3 protein: CASSPPLGNSTDTQYF

J gene: TRBJ1-4
V gene: TRBV7-4
CDR3 protein: CASSPPREAEKLFF

J gene: TRBJ2-5
V gene: TRBV4-2
CDR3 protein: CASSQVQGARETQYF

J gene: TRBJ2-5
V gene: TRBV6-5
CDR3 protein: CASSYSPSGETQYF

J gene: TRBJ2-7
V gene: TRBV6-6
CDR3 protein: CASSGLDGTYEQYF

J gene: TRBJ2-4
V gene: TRBV18
CDR3 protein: CASSLFPGQGDIQYF

J gene: TRBJ2-2
V gene: TRBV27
CDR3 protein: CASSLGGQWNTGELFF

J gene: TRBJ2-7
V gene: TRBV30
CDR3 protein: CAWSPTRQGASYEQYF

J gene: TRBJ2-7
V gene: TRBV14
CDR3 protein: CASSQDGTGSRYEQYF

J gene: TRBJ1-5
V gene: TRBV19
CDR3 protein: CASTPPGAFVQPQHF

J gene: TRBJ2-6
V gene: TRBV27
CDR3 protein: CATRDRINSGANVLTF

J gene: TRBJ1-5
V gene: TRBV19
CDR3 protein: CATNRQSGQPQHF

J gene: TRBJ1-5
V gene: TRBV19
CDR3 protein: CASHRRGDRDSNQPQHF

J gene: TRBJ1-2
V gene: TRBV28
CDR3 protein: CASSFLRDYGYTF

J gene: TRBJ1-3
V gene: TRBV28
CDR3 protein: CASSERLPLGSSGNTIYF

J gene: TRBJ2-7
V gene: TRBV5-5
CDR3 protein: CASSCRTSGSDEQYF

J gene: TRBJ1-3
V gene: TRBV2
CDR3 protein: CASRTDQGGGNTIYF

J gene: TRBJ2-3
V gene: TRBV10-3
CDR3 protein: CAISDGLAGADTQYF